This entry is about one T cell receptor beta chain. This sample was taken from a study of tumor-infiltrating lymphocytes in oesophageal squamous cell carcinoma. One entry per CDR3 protein results from TCRdb running MiXCR on the PCR reads. The table lists over 20,000 distinct CDR3 sequences, more than 30% of them singletons. The trim removed 7 bases at V and 0 bases at J, leaving 4 bases unmatched. The CDR3 sequence is 15 residues long. Germline V gene lookup returns CDR1 SGHDT and CDR2 YYEEEE. Sequencing input: esophageal tumor tissue. This TCR was recovered from a male donor with esophageal squamous cell carcinoma. The rearrangement uses TRBV5-6 and TRBJ2-6; 7 bases are a match to TRBD2. The CDR3 bases are TGTGCCAGCGCCGGGAGGATCTCTGGGGCCAACGTCCTGACTTTC. Its protein product is CASAGRISGANVLTF.